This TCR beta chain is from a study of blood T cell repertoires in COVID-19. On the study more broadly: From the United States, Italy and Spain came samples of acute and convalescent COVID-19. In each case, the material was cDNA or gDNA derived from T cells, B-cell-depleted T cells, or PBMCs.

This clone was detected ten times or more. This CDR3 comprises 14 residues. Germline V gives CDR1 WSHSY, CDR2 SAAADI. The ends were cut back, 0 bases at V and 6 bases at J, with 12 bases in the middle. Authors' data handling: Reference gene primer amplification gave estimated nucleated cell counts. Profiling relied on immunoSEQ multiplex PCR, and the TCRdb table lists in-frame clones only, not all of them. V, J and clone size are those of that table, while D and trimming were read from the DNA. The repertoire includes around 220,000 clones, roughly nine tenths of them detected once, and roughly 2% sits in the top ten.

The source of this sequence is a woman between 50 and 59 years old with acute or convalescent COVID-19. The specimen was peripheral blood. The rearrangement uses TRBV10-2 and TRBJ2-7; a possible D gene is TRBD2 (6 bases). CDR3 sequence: CASSESYRGTEQYF. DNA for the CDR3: TGCGCCAGCAGTGAGTCGTACCGGGGGACCGAGCAGTACTTC.